The sample holds many counts of the clone carrying this T cell receptor beta chain. Antigen unknown. Researchers amplified the TCR beta CDR3 regions from RNA transcripts. HTBI primers were used for first-round RT-PCR of the TCR CDR3. A single record per CDR3 protein comes from TCRdb applying MiXCR to the multiplex PCR reads. The repertoire includes about 550,000 distinct CDR3 sequences, less than 25% of them detected once, and about a quarter sits in the top ten. This CDR3 has 12 amino acids. V lost 2 bases and J 4 bases, leaving 6 bases between the germline ends. The germline gives CDR1 GTSNPN, CDR2 SVGIG (reference sequence). These data are taken from a study of T cells in Graves' hyperthyroidism and ophthalmopathy. Study in general: Peripheral blood specimens were obtained at initial diagnosis, prior to any treatment.

The study, taken as a whole, reports: Among clonotypes expanded in thyroid above 0.001, most were also found in blood. Ophthalmopathy got predicted by the model a median about 6.5 months before its onset.

Absent ophthalmopathy progression within 18 months defined stable Graves' hyperthyroidism. The source of this sequence is a man aged 18 to 30 with Graves' hyperthyroidism. The material sequenced was blood. The chain combines TRBV30 with TRBJ1-5; a possible D gene is TRBD1 (5 bases). The DNA of the CDR3 is TGTGCCTGGAGTTCAGGGAATCAGCCCCAGCATTTT. It encodes CAWSSGNQPQHF.